The sequence of this T cell receptor beta chain was determined in a study of cytomegalovirus exposure and HLA in healthy donors. A remark on this clone: Its target is not known.

Trimming removed 1 base from V and 4 bases from J; junction bases left unmatched: 10. This CDR3 has 17 residues. CDR1 is GTSNPN, CDR2 SVGIG, per germline (reference sequence). Some clones are missing from TCRdb's copy, which holds only in-frame ones; the method was immunoSEQ multiplex PCR. Here the sample spans 65,000 to 100,000 clones, roughly 93% being singletons. Regarding the study as a whole: The majority of TCR sequences were rare, yet some public TCRs appeared in many donors.

J is TRBJ2-6 and V is TRBV30; 7 bases map to TRBD1. The sequencing sample was made of PBMCs. The TCR was taken from a woman aged 30 to 39 in good health and CMV-seronegative. The CDR3 DNA is TGTGCCTGGAGTGCGACAGGGTTGGGTTGGGGGGCCAACGTCCTGACTTTC. This encodes CAWSATGLGWGANVLTF.